Following are 26 T cell receptor beta chains from one sample sequenced in a study of graft-versus-host responses after intestinal transplantation. Sequencing used immunoSEQ multiplex PCR; TCRdb keeps in-frame clones, though not all of them. This sample has under 150,000 clones, with around 94% found just once. Their antigens remain unidentified. Sequencing was performed on unstimulated CD4+ T cells sorted from spleen or lymph node cells, taken before intestinal transplant. These receptors were collected from a human donor who received an intestinal transplant.

The chain employs TRBV19 and TRBJ2-7; TRBD1 agrees at 7 bases. The CDR3 is 14 amino acids. Per germline, CDR1 LNHDA and CDR2 SQIVND (reference sequence). V shed 5 bases, J shed 3 bases, and the junction held 7 bases outside the gene matches. The CDR3 DNA reads TGTGCCAGTAGTTTCCGGGACAGATTCTACGAGCAGTACTTC. This sequence encodes CASSFRDRFYEQYF.

This rearrangement joins TRBV7-8 to TRBJ2-7; possible D gene TRBD1, 6 bases. Per germline, CDR1 SGHVS and CDR2 FQNEAQ. The CDR3 spans 14 residues. Trimming removed 1 base at V and 2 bases at J, with 9 bases between. CDR3 DNA: TGTGCCAGCAGCTTAGAGGGACATCCCTACGAGCAGTACTTC. Its protein is CASSLEGHPYEQYF.

The J gene is TRBJ2-2, the V gene TRBV10-1; D is perhaps TRBD2 (5 bases). Trimming removed 2 bases at V and 5 bases at J, with 12 bases between. The CDR3 is 15 amino acids. Per germline, CDR1 WNHNN and CDR2 SYGVQD (reference sequence). Written as DNA, the CDR3 is TGCGCCAGCAGTGAGATTCGGGGTGGTACCGGGGAGCTGTTTTTT. Translation: CASSEIRGGTGELFF.

This sequence joins TRBV28 and TRBJ1-2, with TRBD1 matching over 8 bases. Germline CDR1 reads MDHEN; CDR2 reads SYDVKM. V lost 3 bases to trimming and J lost 6 bases; unmatched junction nucleotides: 6. The CDR3 totals 14 residues. CDR3 bases: TGTGCCAGCAGTTTCATCAGGGGGCTGGATGGCTACACCTTC. Translated: CASSFIRGLDGYTF.

The chain uses TRBV12-2 and TRBJ1-1; the D call in the table, TRBD1, was not verified against the DNA. TRBV12-2 is shown as a pseudogene. This CDR3 is built from 16 residues. CDR3 sequence: CASRLVGAHQSTEAFF. In DNA, the CDR3 is TGTGCAAGTCGCTTAGTGGGGGCACACCAGAGCACTGAAGCTTTCTTT.

This sequence joins TRBV6-5 and TRBJ2-2; unclear D gene. Germline CDR1 reads MNHEY; CDR2 reads SVGAGI. The CDR3 has 13 residues. Trimming removed 8 bases from V and 0 bases from J, with 7 bases in between. CDR3 residues: CASGDPNTGELFF. The DNA for the CDR3 is TGTGCCAGCGGGGATCCGAACACCGGGGAGCTGTTTTTT.

The chain couples TRBV5-1 to TRBJ1-2; possibly TRBD1 for D (6 bases). Germline values: CDR1 SGHRS, CDR2 YFSETQ. Trimming stripped 4 bases from V and 4 bases from J, with 17 bases between. The CDR3 spans 15 residues. In DNA form, the CDR3 reads TGCGCCAGCAGCCTGGGGGTAGGGGGAGGCTATGGCTACACCTTC. It translates to CASSLGVGGGYGYTF.

The J gene is TRBJ2-7, the V gene TRBV5-5; D possibly corresponds to TRBD1 (5 bases). This CDR3 is built from 13 residues. Per the germline V gene, CDR1 is SGHKS and CDR2 is YYEKEE (reference sequence). V was cut by 0 bases and J by 5 bases, with 9 bases left in between. The CDR3 spells CASSLGAGNEQYF. The DNA of the CDR3 is TGTGCCAGCAGCTTGGGGGCAGGGAACGAGCAGTACTTC.

The chain recombines TRBV13 with TRBJ2-5; D gene unclear. This CDR3 spans 12 amino acids. CDR1 and CDR2 (germline): PRHDT, FYEKMQ (reference sequence). V was shortened by 1 base and J by 1 base, with 1 base between the two germline ends. The CDR3 sequence is CASSLAQETQYF. The CDR3 coding sequence is TGTGCCAGCAGCTTAGCCCAAGAGACCCAGTACTTC.

The sample holds one count of this clone. The V call is TRBV6-6, the J call TRBJ2-7, with 8 nucleotides matching TRBD1. This CDR3 has 15 amino acids. The germline CDR1 and CDR2 sequences are MNHNY and SVGAGI (reference sequence). V gave up 3 bases and J gave up 1 base; unmatched junction bases: 5. DNA of the CDR3: TGTGCCAGCAGTTATGGGACAGGAAATTCCTACGAGCAGTACTTC. It codes for CASSYGTGNSYEQYF.

This clone came up once. Other DNA sequences within the sample encode an identical CDR3. The chain joins TRBV19 to TRBJ2-3; no definite D call. Looked up from germline, CDR1 is LNHDA and CDR2 is SQIVND (reference sequence). CDR3 length: 11 amino acids. Trimming shortened V by 1 base and J by 5 bases, and 1 base separated the two germline ends. Written as DNA, the CDR3 is TGTGCCAGTAGTATAGGAGATACGCAGTATTTT. Translation: CASSIGDTQYF.

V and J are TRBV10-1 and TRBJ2-2; possible D gene TRBD1, 6 bases. V was trimmed by 4 bases and J by 8 bases, leaving 11 bases between them. Germline V gene lookup returns CDR1 WNHNN and CDR2 SYGVQD (reference sequence). The CDR3 spans 13 residues. As DNA, the CDR3 is TGCGCCAGCAGTGCGATCGACAGGGGGGAGCTGTTTTTT. Its translation: CASSAIDRGELFF.

The V call is TRBV5-6, the J call TRBJ2-1; D is unresolved. From germline, CDR1 is SGHDT and CDR2 YYEEEE. The CDR3 has 13 residues. V was pared by 5 bases and J by 9 bases, with 15 bases between. CDR3 protein: CASSYFEQAEQFF. For the CDR3, the DNA is TGTGCCAGCAGTTACTTCGAGCAGGCTGAGCAGTTCTTC.

The CDR3 bases are TGTGCCAGCAGAGTGAGCTGGCTAGCGGGGGCCAAGGGGTTCCCAGATACGCAGTATTTT. It is translated as CASRVSWLAGAKGFPDTQYF. The chain has TRBV2 and TRBJ2-3; 10 nucleotides match TRBD2. The V segment lost 6 bases and the J segment 4 bases; nucleotides outside the gene matches: 22. Germline-derived CDR1 and CDR2 are SNHLY and FYNNEI. The CDR3 has 20 amino acids. The full variable domain, its missing parts supplied by reference TRBV2 and TRBJ2-3, is EPEVTQTPSHQVTQMGQEVILRCVPISNHLYFYWYRQILGQKVEFLVSFYNNEISEKSEIFDDQFSVERPDGSNFTLKIRSTKLEDSAMYFCASRVSWLAGAKGFPDTQYFGPGTRLTVL.

V is TRBV19 and J is TRBJ2-1; TRBD1 matches 7 bases. The CDR3 consists of 15 residues. Germline assignment: CDR1 LNHDA and CDR2 SQIVND (reference sequence). The V and J ends lost 2 bases and 2 bases, in that order; junction bases with no gene match: 3. CDR3 nucleotides: TGTGCCAGTAGTATAATTAGGGGGCCCTACAATGAGCAGTTCTTC. Translating gives CASSIIRGPYNEQFF.

This clone has only one observation. Additional DNA sequences in this sample encode the identical CDR3. The rearrangement joins TRBV29-1 to TRBJ2-7; TRBD1 aligns across 7 bases. The CDR3 has 12 residues. Per germline, CDR1 SQVTM and CDR2 ANQGSEA. V was clipped by 4 bases and J by 3 bases; unmatched bases: 3. The CDR3 DNA follows: TGCAGCGTTGGGGACAGCGACTACGAGCAGTACTTC. Translation gives CSVGDSDYEQYF.

This clone has a handful of counts. The V and J genes are TRBV6-5 and TRBJ1-2; weak D call: TRBD1 (5 bases). The CDR3 spans 11 residues. With 2 bases removed from V and 9 bases from J, the gap between germline ends came to 7 bases. CDR1 is MNHEY and CDR2 is SVGAGI in the germline V gene. For the CDR3, the DNA is TGTGCCAGCAGTTACGCAGGGAGCTACACCTTC. It is translated as CASSYAGSYTF.

This clone has more than one count but fewer than ten. This rearrangement joins TRBV6-5 to TRBJ2-1; 9 bases align to TRBD1. Unmatched junction bases numbered 5, after V lost 5 bases and J lost 3 bases. Per the germline V gene, CDR1 is MNHEY and CDR2 is SVGAGI. There are 15 residues in the CDR3. Here the CDR3 DNA reads TGTGCCAGCAGTGCCCGGGACAGGGACTACAATGAGCAGTTCTTC. Encoded protein: CASSARDRDYNEQFF.

This chain uses TRBV9 with TRBJ1-4; weak D call: TRBD1 (6 bases). Germline V gene lookup returns CDR1 SGDLS and CDR2 YYNGEE. Trimming cost V 1 base and J 7 bases, with 17 bases left between them. This CDR3 has 16 residues. CDR3 sequence reads: CASSVRGGKGGEKLFF. In nucleotides, the CDR3 is TGTGCCAGCAGCGTAAGAGGGGGAAAAGGAGGTGAAAAACTGTTTTTT.

In its sample, this clone was seen once. The rearrangement links TRBV6-1 to TRBJ1-2; D unresolved. The CDR3 sequence is 12 residues long. Trimming left V 5 bases short and J 2 bases short, with 6 bases between. Germline CDR1 is MNHNS and CDR2 is SASEGT. The CDR3 region has the DNA TGTGCCAGCAGTTATTCCAACTATGGCTACACCTTC. This translates into CASSYSNYGYTF.

The chain employs TRBV5-4 and TRBJ2-7; either TRBD1 or TRBD2 may fit D (5 bases each). The CDR3 consists of 14 residues. V was shortened by 4 bases and J by 2 bases, with 13 bases between the two germline ends. Germline assignment: CDR1 SGHNT and CDR2 YYREEE (reference sequence). CDR3 DNA: TGTGCCAGCAGCCCGTTCAGGGACCCCTACGAGCAGTACTTC. This codes for CASSPFRDPYEQYF.

The V gene is TRBV4-1, the J gene TRBJ1-1; 9 positions match TRBD1. The V and J ends lost 2 bases and 11 bases, in that order; junction bases with no gene match: 6. The CDR3 covers 13 residues. Germline loops: CDR1 MGHRA, CDR2 YSYEKL. The CDR3 bases are TGCGCCAGCAGCCAAACAGGGGGCGAGTATGCTTTCTTT. Protein product: CASSQTGGEYAFF.

V usage is TRBV6-5 and J usage is TRBJ1-4; 8 positions agree with TRBD1. V gave up 6 bases and J gave up 10 bases; unmatched junction bases: 4. CDR1 is MNHEY, CDR2 SVGAGI, per germline. This CDR3 region has 12 residues. For the CDR3, the DNA is TGTGCCAGCAGGAACGACAGGGGAAAACTGTTTTTT. Protein: CASRNDRGKLFF.

In DNA form, the CDR3 reads TGTGCCAGCAGGCGGACAGGGAGCTCCTACGAGCAGTACTTC. Translating gives CASRRTGSSYEQYF. The gene calls are TRBV6-5 and TRBJ2-7, with 8 bases that match TRBD1. V was clipped by 6 bases and J by 0 bases; unmatched bases: 4. Germline loops: CDR1 MNHEY, CDR2 SVGAGI. This CDR3 contains 14 residues.

The chain carries TRBV18 and TRBJ2-7; D call uncertain. The CDR3 contains 12 residues. Germline V gene sequence: CDR1 KGHSH, CDR2 LQKENI. The V end was cut by 5 bases, the J end by 6 bases, with 11 bases between. CDR3 in DNA: TGTGCCAGCTCATTAGGCCGTGCCGAGCAGTACTTC. This sequence encodes CASSLGRAEQYF.

The chain joins TRBV4-1 to TRBJ2-2; TRBD1 matches at 9 bases. Trimming took 1 base from V and 6 from J; bases not matched to a gene: 9. Germline V lookup: CDR1 MGHRA, CDR2 YSYEKL. The CDR3 loop spans 17 amino acids. In nucleotides, the CDR3 is TGCGCCAGCAGCCAAGGTTCGGGACAGGGAATTCCCGGGGAGCTGTTTTTT. Translation gives CASSQGSGQGIPGELFF.